Below are 4 T cell receptor beta chains sequenced from a single sample in a study of long-term antiretroviral therapy in people with HIV. Runs used v3.0 of the immunoSEQ assay and were done at survey level. Clones were sequenced by immunoSEQ multiplex PCR, and TCRdb holds only the in-frame ones, with some missing. The sample yields over 25,000 clones, about four fifths seen once. The sample was unsorted PBMCs, taken 3 years after starting antiretroviral therapy. Source of these receptors: a man aged 40-49 years with HIV.

The chain is built from TRBV28 and TRBJ1-2; 8 bases map to TRBD1. Trimming at V came to 7 bases and at J to 4 bases, leaving 20 bases not matched to a gene. The CDR3 runs 18 residues. Germline-derived CDR1 and CDR2 are MDHEN and SYDVKM. In DNA, the CDR3 is TGTGCCAGCAATCCGCTCCGGGACAGGACTACCGCGGGCTATGGCTACACCTTC. This translates into CASNPLRDRTTAGYGYTF.

This chain uses TRBV19 with TRBJ2-7; unclear D gene. This CDR3 has 13 residues. The germline V and J ends were trimmed by 2 bases and 4 bases, with 9 bases remaining between them. CDR1 is LNHDA and CDR2 is SQIVND in the germline V gene (reference sequence). The CDR3 loop is CASSISIRYEQYF. In DNA, the CDR3 is TGTGCCAGTAGTATATCAATCCGATACGAGCAGTACTTC.

This chain links TRBV27 with TRBJ1-2; 11 bases match TRBD1. CDR3 length equals 15 residues. The trim removed 4 bases at V and 8 bases at J, leaving 9 bases unmatched. CDR1 is MNHEY and CDR2 is SMNVEV in the germline V gene (reference sequence). The CDR3 region is CASSSGQGAIMGYTF. CDR3 in DNA: TGTGCCAGCAGTTCCGGACAGGGGGCAATCATGGGCTACACCTTC.

This clone has only one observation. V is TRBV2 and J is TRBJ2-3, with a tentative D call TRBD1 (6 bases). Deletions cut 6 bases from V and 4 bases from J, with 14 bases between. Germline V lookup: CDR1 SNHLY, CDR2 FYNNEI. CDR3 length equals 14 residues. CDR3 sequence: CASRPDRWADTQYF. The DNA of the CDR3 is TGTGCCAGCAGACCGGACAGATGGGCAGATACGCAGTATTTT.